This T cell receptor beta chain was sequenced during a study of cytomegalovirus exposure and HLA in healthy donors. Findings and caveats of the study: Sequencing artifact likely explains a cluster of highly shared sequence variants. The authors confirmed in vitro that a few CMV-associated chains were specific for CMV antigens. Prior analysis indicated that the majority of TCR beta V segments exhibited productivity approximately 87% or approximately 30% of the time. Follow-up analysis later connected one missense variant in DCLRE1C with trimming of TCR beta V- and J-genes.

Concerning this clone itself: The antigen remains unidentified.

Trimming removed 5 bases from V and 0 bases from J; junction bases left unmatched: 3. Germline V CDR1 and CDR2: SGHVS, FQNEAQ. CDR3 length: 15 amino acids. The PCR ran on 60 Vbeta and 13 Jbeta primers. Here immunoSEQ multiplex PCR was the method, and the copy in TCRdb shows in-frame clones only, minus some. This table has fewer than 200,000 clones, about 82% appearing once. This sequence joins TRBV7-8 and TRBJ2-1; 8 nucleotides agree with TRBD2. The clonotype was recovered from a woman aged 18-30 years in good health and CMV-seronegative. Sequencing input: PBMCs. CDR3 bases: TGTGCCAGCAGCGGGACTAGGAGCTCCTACAATGAGCAGTTCTTC. The encoded protein is CASSGTRSSYNEQFF.